The 4 T cell receptor beta chains in this list originate from one sample, sequenced in a study of OX40 agonist ivuxolimab in advanced cancers. Sequenced by immunoSEQ multiplex PCR; TCRdb stores in-frame clones only, minus some. Of 35,000 to 45,000 clones detected, 82% appear once; the ten largest clones hold roughly 25%. Sequences were derived from CD4+ or CD8+ T cells sorted from blood, sampled in a trial of the OX40 agonist ivuxolimab. All receptors come from an adult with an advanced solid tumor such as melanoma, head and neck, liver or kidney cancer.

This chain joins TRBV11-3 and TRBJ2-3, with 9 bases identical to TRBD2. Losses at the gene ends were 0 bases for V and 2 bases for J; bases not matched to a gene: 12. The CDR3 has 19 residues. Looked up from germline, CDR1 is SGHNT and CDR2 is YENEEA. This CDR3 is CASSLDAGGPRALTDTQYF. The CDR3, as DNA: TGTGCCAGCAGCTTAGATGCGGGAGGGCCCCGGGCACTCACAGATACGCAGTATTTT.

Details on this clone: The sample has other DNA sequences that encode this CDR3 too. The V and J genes are TRBV30 and TRBJ1-3; tentatively, D is TRBD1 (6 bases). Trimming took off 0 bases at V and 7 bases at J, with 25 bases between the two ends. The CDR3 is 18 amino acids. CDR1 and CDR2 (germline): GTSNPN, SVGIG (reference sequence). CDR3 protein: CAWSVRGNREKNRNTIYF. CDR3 bases: TGTGCCTGGAGTGTAAGGGGTAACAGGGAGAAGAACAGGAACACCATATATTTT.

This rearrangement joins TRBV27 to TRBJ2-7, with TRBD1 matching 9 bases. Germline V CDR1 and CDR2: MNHEY, SMNVEV (reference sequence). The V gene end was trimmed by 6 bases and the J gene end by 5 bases; junction bases not matched to a gene: 11. The CDR3 sequence is 15 residues long. The CDR3 coding sequence is TGTGCCAGCAGGGGACCGGGACAGGGACTGAACGAGCAGTACTTC. Amino acid sequence: CASRGPGQGLNEQYF.

The J gene is TRBJ2-2, the V gene TRBV29-1; 8 nucleotides match TRBD1. Per the germline V gene, CDR1 is SQVTM and CDR2 is ANQGSEA. The CDR3 is made up of 15 amino acids. Losses at the gene ends were 7 bases for V and 1 base for J; bases not matched to a gene: 8. The CDR3 sequence: CSARSGTGNTGELFF. The CDR3 region has the DNA TGCAGCGCAAGGTCCGGGACAGGGAACACCGGGGAGCTGTTTTTT.